Included here is one T cell receptor beta chain sequence, with context. The antigen is unknown. This entry belongs to a study of T cell repertoires in cytomegalovirus infection. Across the study: TCR beta signatures that were public indicated CMV infection and matching HLA type.

Study results and caveats: Across the ex vivo response, the dominant clonotypes were HLA-C-restricted CMV-specific TCR beta clonotypes.

In TCRdb, the reads were re-called with MiXCR into one record per CDR3 protein. The top ten hold around 15% of the sample, which has approximately 1,000,000 distinct CDR3 sequences, around 30% seen once. The J segment lost 5 bases and the V segment lost 1 base, leaving 5 bases of the junction unmatched. The CDR3 is 15 residues long. Germline V gene data show CDR1 as SGHVS and CDR2 as FNYEAQ. This chain uses TRBV7-6 with TRBJ1-2, with 9 bases matching TRBD1. The clonotype originates from a human donor in good health (CMV status not recorded). Some clones in this sample may be carry-over from other donors' samples. Sequenced material: cultured CD8+ T cells from PBMCs, taken from culture after CMV antigen stimulation. CDR3 in DNA: TGTGCCAGCAGCTTAGAACGGGACAGGGAGTATGGCTACACCTTC. Amino acid sequence: CASSLERDREYGYTF.